This TCR beta chain was identified during a study of Graves' ophthalmopathy and Graves' hyperthyroidism. Investigators amplified TCR beta CDR3 regions from RNA transcripts. The library came from an HTBI-primed first-round RT-PCR and a second-round multiplex PCR. Using its own MiXCR run on the multiplex PCR reads, TCRdb lists one record per CDR3 protein. The table lists some 360,000 distinct CDR3 sequences, about 15% of them singletons. The CDR3 sequence is 13 residues long. V lost 6 bases, J lost 0 bases, and 9 bases lay in between. CDR1 and CDR2 (germline): MNHEY, SMNVEV (reference sequence). This clonotype was recorded many times. Participants with hyperthyroidism, aged 18 to 65, were newly diagnosed with under 2 months' duration.

The TCR comes from an adult woman with stable Graves' hyperthyroidism. V usage is TRBV27 and J usage is TRBJ2-7; D remains ambiguous. The source material was peripheral blood. CDR3 residues: CASRVLGSYEQYF. Here the CDR3 DNA reads TGTGCCAGCAGGGTACTTGGCTCCTACGAGCAGTACTTC.